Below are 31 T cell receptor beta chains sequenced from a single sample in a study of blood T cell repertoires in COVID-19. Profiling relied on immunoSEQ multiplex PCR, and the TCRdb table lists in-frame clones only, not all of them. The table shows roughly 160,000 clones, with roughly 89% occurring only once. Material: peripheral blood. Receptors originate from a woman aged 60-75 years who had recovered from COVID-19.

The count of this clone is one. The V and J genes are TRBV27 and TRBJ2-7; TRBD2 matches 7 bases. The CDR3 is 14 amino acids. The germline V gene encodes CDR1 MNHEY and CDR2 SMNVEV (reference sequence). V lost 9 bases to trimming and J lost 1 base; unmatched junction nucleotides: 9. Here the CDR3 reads CASLSLGGSYEQYF. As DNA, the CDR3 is TGTGCCAGTTTGTCGTTGGGGGGGTCCTACGAGCAGTACTTC.

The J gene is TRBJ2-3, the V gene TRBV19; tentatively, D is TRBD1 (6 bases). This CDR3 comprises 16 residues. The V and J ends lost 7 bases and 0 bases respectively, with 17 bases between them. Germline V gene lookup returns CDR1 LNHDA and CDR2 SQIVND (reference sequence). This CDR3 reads CASTSQGTVSTDTQYF. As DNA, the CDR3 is TGTGCCAGTACTTCTCAGGGGACCGTGAGCACAGATACGCAGTATTTT.

CDR3 residues: CASSQSGQGVHEQYF. CDR3 coding DNA: TGTGCCAGCAGCCAATCGGGACAGGGTGTCCACGAGCAGTACTTC. V gene TRBV16 combines with J gene TRBJ2-7; 9 bases match TRBD1. After removal of 0 bases from V and 5 bases from J, the junction contained 5 bases not matched to a gene. Germline CDR1 is KGHSY and CDR2 is FQNENV. This CDR3 region has 15 residues.

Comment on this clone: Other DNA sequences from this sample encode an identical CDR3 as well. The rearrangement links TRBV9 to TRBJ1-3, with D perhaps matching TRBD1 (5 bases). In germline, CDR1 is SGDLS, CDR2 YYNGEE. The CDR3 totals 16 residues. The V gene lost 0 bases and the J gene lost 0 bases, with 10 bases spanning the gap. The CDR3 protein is CASSVGGALSGNTIYF. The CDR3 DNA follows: TGTGCCAGCAGCGTAGGCGGGGCTCTCTCTGGAAACACCATATATTTT.

The CDR3 coding sequence is TGTGCCAGCAGCCTTACGGGACAGTCTAATGAAAAACTGTTTTTT. Its translation is CASSLTGQSNEKLFF. The rearrangement joins TRBV7-2 to TRBJ1-4; 7 bases match TRBD1. Germline V gives CDR1 SGHTA, CDR2 FQGNSA. V trimming: 5 bases; J trimming: 3 bases; junction bases outside the gene matches: 6. This CDR3 contains 15 residues.

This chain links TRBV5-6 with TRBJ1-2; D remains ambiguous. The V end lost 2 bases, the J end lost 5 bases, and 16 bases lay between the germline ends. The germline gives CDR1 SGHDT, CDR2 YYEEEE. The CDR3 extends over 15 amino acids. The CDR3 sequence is CASSFGREASYGYTF. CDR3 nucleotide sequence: TGTGCCAGCAGCTTCGGACGGGAGGCCTCGTATGGCTACACCTTC.

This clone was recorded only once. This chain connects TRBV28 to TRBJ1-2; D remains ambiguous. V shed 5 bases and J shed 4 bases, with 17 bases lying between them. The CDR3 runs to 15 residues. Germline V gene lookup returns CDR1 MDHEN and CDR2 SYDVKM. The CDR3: CASSPPGNPAYGYTF. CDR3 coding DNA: TGTGCCAGCAGTCCGCCAGGCAATCCCGCCTATGGCTACACCTTC.

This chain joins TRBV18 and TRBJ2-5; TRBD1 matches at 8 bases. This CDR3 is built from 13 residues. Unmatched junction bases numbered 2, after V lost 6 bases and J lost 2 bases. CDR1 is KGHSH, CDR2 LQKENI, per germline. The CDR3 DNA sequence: TGTGCCAGCTCCGGGACAGGACAAGAGACCCAGTACTTC. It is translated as CASSGTGQETQYF.

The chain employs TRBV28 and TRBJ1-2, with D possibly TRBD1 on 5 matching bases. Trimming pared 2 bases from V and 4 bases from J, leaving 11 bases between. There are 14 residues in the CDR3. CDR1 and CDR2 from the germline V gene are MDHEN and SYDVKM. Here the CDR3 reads CASSLVSGVYGYTF. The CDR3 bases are TGTGCCAGCAGTTTAGTTTCGGGGGTCTATGGCTACACCTTC.

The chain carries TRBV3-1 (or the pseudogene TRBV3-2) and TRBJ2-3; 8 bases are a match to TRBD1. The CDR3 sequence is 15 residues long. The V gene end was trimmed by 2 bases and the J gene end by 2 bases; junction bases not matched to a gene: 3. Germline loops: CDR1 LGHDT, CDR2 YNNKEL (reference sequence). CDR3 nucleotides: TGTGCCAGCAGCCAAACAGGGGGGAACACAGATACGCAGTATTTT. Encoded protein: CASSQTGGNTDTQYF.

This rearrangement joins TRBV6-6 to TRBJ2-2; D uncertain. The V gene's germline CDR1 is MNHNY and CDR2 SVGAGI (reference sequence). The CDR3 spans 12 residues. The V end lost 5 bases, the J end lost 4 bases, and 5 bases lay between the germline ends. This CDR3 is CASSLSTGELFF. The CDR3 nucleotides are TGTGCCAGCAGTCTCTCCACCGGGGAGCTGTTTTTT.

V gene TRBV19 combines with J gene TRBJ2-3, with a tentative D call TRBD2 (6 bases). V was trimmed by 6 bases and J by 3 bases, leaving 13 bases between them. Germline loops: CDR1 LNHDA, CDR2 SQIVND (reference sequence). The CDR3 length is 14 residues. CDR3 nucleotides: TGTGCCAGTAGCGCGAGACTAGTGACAGATACGCAGTATTTT. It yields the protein CASSARLVTDTQYF.

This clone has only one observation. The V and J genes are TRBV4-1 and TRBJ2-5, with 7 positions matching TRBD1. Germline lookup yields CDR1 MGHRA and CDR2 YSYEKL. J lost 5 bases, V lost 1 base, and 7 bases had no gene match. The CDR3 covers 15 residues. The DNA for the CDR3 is TGCGCCAGCAGCCAAGGACAGGGTTCATGGGAGACCCAGTACTTC. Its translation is CASSQGQGSWETQYF.

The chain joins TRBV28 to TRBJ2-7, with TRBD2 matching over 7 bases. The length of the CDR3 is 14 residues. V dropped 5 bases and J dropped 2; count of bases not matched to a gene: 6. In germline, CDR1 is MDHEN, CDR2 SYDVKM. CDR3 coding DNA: TGTGCCAGCAGTACTGGGGGGGTTACCTACGAGCAGTACTTC. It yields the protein CASSTGGVTYEQYF.

The DNA for the CDR3 is TGTGCCATCAGTGAGCTCACAGGGAAGAACACTGAAGCTTTCTTT. Amino acids: CAISELTGKNTEAFF. The chain recombines TRBV10-3 with TRBJ1-1; a weak D match, TRBD1 (6 bases). Trimming pared 2 bases from V and 1 base from J, leaving 11 bases between. Germline V lookup: CDR1 ENHRY, CDR2 SYGVKD. The CDR3 is 15 residues long.

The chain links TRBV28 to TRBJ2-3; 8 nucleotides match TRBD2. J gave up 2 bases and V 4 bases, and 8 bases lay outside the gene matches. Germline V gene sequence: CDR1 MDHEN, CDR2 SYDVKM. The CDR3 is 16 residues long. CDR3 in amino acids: CASSSSQRGLTDTQYF. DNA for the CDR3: TGTGCCAGCAGTTCCTCCCAGCGGGGGCTCACAGATACGCAGTATTTT. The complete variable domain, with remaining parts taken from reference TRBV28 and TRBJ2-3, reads DVKVTQSSRYLVKRTGEKVFLECVQDMDHENMFWYRQDPGLGLRLIYFSYDVKMKEKGDIPEGYSVSREKKERFSLILESASTNQTSMYLCASSSSQRGLTDTQYFGPGTRLTVL.

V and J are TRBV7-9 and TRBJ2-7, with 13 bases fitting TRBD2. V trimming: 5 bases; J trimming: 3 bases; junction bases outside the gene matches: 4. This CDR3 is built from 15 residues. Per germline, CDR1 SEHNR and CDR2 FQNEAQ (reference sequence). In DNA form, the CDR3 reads TGTGCCAGCAGCGGGGGACTAGCGGGATTCTACGAGCAGTACTTC. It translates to CASSGGLAGFYEQYF.

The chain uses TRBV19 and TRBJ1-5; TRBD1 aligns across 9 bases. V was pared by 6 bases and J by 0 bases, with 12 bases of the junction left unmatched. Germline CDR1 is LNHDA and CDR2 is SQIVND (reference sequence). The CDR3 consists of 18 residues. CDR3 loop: CASRTGTGNGFSNQPQHF. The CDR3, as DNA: TGTGCCAGTAGGACCGGGACAGGGAATGGGTTTAGCAATCAGCCCCAGCATTTT. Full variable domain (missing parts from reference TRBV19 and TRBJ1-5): DGGITQSPKYLFRKEGQNVTLSCEQNLNHDAMYWYRQDPGQGLRLIYYSQIVNDFQKGDIAEGYSVSREKKESFPLTVTSAQKNPTAFYLCASRTGTGNGFSNQPQHFGDGTRLSIL.

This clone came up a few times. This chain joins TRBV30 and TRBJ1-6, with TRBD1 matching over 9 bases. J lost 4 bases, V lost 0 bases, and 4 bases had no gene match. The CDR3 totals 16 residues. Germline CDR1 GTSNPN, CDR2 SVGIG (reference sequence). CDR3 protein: CAWSVAGQGYNSPLHF. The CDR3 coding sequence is TGTGCCTGGAGTGTAGCTGGACAGGGGTATAATTCACCCCTCCACTTT.

CDR3 in amino acids: CASSVANTEAFF. The CDR3 coding sequence is TGTGCCAGCAGTGTGGCTAACACTGAAGCTTTCTTT. The rearrangement links TRBV2 to TRBJ1-1; no reliable D call. CDR3 length equals 12 residues. V lost 4 bases and J lost 2, with 5 bases in between. CDR1 and CDR2 (germline): SNHLY, FYNNEI.

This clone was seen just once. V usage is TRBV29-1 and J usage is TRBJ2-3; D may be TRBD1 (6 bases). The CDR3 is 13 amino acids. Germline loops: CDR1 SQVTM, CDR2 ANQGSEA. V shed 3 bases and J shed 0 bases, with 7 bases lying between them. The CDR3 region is CSVDRGSTDTQYF. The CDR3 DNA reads TGCAGCGTTGACAGGGGTAGCACAGATACGCAGTATTTT.

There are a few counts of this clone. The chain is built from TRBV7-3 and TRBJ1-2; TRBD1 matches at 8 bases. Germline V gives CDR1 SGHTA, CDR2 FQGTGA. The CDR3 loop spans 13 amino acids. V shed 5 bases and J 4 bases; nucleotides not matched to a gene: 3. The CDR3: CASSPDRGYGYTF. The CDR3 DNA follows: TGTGCCAGCAGCCCTGACAGGGGCTATGGCTACACCTTC.

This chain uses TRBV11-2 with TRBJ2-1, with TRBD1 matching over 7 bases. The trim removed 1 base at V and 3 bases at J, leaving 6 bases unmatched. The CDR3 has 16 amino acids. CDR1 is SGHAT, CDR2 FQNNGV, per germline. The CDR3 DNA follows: TGTGCCAGCAGCTTAGTGGGCAGGGGGAGCTACAATGAGCAGTTCTTC. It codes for CASSLVGRGSYNEQFF.

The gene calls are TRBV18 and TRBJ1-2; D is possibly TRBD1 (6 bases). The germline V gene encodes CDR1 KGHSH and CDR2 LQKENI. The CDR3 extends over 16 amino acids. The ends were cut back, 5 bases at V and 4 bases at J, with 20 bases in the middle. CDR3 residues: CASSELPGHRTYGYTF. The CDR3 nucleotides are TGTGCCAGCTCAGAACTACCGGGACACAGAACCTATGGCTACACCTTC.

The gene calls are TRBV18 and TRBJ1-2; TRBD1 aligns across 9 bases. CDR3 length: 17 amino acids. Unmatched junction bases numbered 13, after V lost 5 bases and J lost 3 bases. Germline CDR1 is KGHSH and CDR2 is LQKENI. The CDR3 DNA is TGTGCCAGCTCAGCCTTAATCCGGACAGGGGATCACTATGGCTACACCTTC. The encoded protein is CASSALIRTGDHYGYTF.

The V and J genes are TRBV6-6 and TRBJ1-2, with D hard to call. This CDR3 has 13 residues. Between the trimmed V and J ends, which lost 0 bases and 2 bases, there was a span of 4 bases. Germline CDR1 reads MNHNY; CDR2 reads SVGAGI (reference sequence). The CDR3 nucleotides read TGTGCCAGCAGTTACTCGACAAACTATGGCTACACCTTC. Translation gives CASSYSTNYGYTF.

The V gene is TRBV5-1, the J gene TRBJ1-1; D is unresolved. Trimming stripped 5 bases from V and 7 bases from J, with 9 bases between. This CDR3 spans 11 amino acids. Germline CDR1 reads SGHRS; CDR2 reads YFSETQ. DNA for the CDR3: TGCGCCAGCAGTTTACGGGGTGAAGCTTTCTTT. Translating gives CASSLRGEAFF.

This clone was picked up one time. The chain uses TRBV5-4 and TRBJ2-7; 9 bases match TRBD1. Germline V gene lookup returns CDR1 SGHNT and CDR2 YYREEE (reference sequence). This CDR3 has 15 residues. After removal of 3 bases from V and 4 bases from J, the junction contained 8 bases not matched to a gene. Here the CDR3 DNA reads TGTGCCAGCAGCTCGGGGCGGGACAGGGTATACGAGCAGTACTTC. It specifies CASSSGRDRVYEQYF.

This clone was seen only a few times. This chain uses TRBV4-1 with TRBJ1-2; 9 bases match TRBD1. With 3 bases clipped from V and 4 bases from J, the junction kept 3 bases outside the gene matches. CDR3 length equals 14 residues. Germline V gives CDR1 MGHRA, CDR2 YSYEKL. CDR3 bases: TGCGCCAGCAGCCAGGGGACAGGGAGCTATGGCTACACCTTC. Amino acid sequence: CASSQGTGSYGYTF.

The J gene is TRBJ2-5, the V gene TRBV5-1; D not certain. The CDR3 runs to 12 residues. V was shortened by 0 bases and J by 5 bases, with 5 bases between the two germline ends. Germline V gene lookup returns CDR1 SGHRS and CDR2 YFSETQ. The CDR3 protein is CASSLDEETQYF. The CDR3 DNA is TGCGCCAGCAGCTTGGATGAGGAGACCCAGTACTTC.

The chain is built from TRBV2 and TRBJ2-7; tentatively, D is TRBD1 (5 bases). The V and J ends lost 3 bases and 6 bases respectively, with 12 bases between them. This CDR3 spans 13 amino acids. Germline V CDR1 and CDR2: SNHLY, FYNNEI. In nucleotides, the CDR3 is TGTGCCAGCAGTGAGGGGCAGGGTTTCGAGCAGTACTTC. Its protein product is CASSEGQGFEQYF.